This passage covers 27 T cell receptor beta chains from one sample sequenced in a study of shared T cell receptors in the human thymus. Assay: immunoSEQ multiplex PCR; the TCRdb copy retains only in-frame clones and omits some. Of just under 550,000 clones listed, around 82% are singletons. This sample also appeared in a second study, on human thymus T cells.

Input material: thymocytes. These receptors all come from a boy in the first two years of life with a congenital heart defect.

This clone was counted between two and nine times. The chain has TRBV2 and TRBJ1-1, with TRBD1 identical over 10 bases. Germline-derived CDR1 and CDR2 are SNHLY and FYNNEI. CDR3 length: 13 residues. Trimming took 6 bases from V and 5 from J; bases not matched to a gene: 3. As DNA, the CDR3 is TGTGCCAGCAGGGACAGGGGGTGGACTGAAGCTTTCTTT. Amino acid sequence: CASRDRGWTEAFF.

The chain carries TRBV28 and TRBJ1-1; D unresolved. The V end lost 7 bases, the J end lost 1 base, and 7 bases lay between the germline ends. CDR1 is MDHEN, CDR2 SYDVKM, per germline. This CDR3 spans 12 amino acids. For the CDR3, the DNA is TGTGCCAGCACCAGGTCGAACACTGAAGCTTTCTTT. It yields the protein CASTRSNTEAFF.

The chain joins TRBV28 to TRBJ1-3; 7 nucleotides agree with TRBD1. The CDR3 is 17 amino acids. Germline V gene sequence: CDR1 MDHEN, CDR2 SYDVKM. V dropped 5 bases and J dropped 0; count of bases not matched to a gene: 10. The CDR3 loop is CASSPDGQASSGNTIYF. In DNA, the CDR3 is TGTGCCAGCAGTCCAGATGGACAGGCGAGCTCTGGAAACACCATATATTTT.

The CDR3 is CAWSVGGRALLYEQYF. Here the CDR3 DNA reads TGTGCCTGGAGTGTTGGCGGGAGGGCCTTGCTCTACGAGCAGTACTTC. The rearrangement uses TRBV30 and TRBJ2-7, with 9 bases fitting TRBD2. From germline, CDR1 is GTSNPN and CDR2 SVGIG (reference sequence). The V segment lost 0 bases and the J segment 3 bases; nucleotides outside the gene matches: 9. The CDR3 totals 16 residues. The full variable domain, in which reference TRBV30 and TRBJ2-7 provide the parts outside the CDR3, is SQTIHQWPATLVQPVGSPLSLECTVEGTSNPNLYWYRQAAGRGLQLLFYSVGIGQISSEVPQNLSASRPQDRQFILSSKKLLLSDSGFYLCAWSVGGRALLYEQYFGPGTRLTVT.

The CDR3 coding sequence is TGTGCCAGCAGCTTCGACGGGTATGGCTACACCTTC. The encoded protein is CASSFDGYGYTF. The V call is TRBV27, the J call TRBJ1-2; no reliable D call. The germline V gene encodes CDR1 MNHEY and CDR2 SMNVEV (reference sequence). The V gene lost 6 bases and the J gene lost 5 bases, with 10 bases spanning the gap. The CDR3 has 12 amino acids.

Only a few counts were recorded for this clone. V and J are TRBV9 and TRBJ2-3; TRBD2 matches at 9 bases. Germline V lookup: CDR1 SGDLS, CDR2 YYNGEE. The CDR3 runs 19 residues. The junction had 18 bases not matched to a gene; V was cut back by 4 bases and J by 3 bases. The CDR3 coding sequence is TGTGCCAGCAGCCACCAGCCCGCGGGAGGGCCGGGGGGGACAGATACGCAGTATTTT. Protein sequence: CASSHQPAGGPGGTDTQYF. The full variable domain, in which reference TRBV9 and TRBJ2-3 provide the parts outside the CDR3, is DSGVTQTPKHLITATGQRVTLRCSPRSGDLSVYWYQQSLDQGLQFLIQYYNGEERAKGNILERFSAQQFPDLHSELNLSSLELGDSALYFCASSHQPAGGPGGTDTQYFGPGTRLTVL.

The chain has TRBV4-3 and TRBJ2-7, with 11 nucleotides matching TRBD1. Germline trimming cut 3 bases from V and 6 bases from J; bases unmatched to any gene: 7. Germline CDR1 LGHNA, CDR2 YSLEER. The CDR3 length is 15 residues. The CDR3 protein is CASSHSGTGGAEQYF. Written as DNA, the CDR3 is TGCGCCAGCAGCCATTCCGGGACAGGGGGGGCCGAGCAGTACTTC.

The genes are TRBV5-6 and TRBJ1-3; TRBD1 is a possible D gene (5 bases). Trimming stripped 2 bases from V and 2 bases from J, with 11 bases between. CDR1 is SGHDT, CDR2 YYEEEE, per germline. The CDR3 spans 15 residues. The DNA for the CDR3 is TGTGCCAGCAGCTTAAAAGGGGAAGCTGGAAACACCATATATTTT. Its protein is CASSLKGEAGNTIYF.

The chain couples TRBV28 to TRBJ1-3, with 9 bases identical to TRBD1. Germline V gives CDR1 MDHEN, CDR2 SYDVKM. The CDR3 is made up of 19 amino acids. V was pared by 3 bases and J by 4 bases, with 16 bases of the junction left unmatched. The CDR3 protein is CASSFFPSQGAKSGNTIYF. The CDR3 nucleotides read TGTGCCAGCAGTTTCTTCCCTTCACAGGGGGCGAAATCAGGAAACACCATATATTTT.

CDR3 sequence: CASSQPERSASGANVLTF. CDR3 bases: TGCGCCAGCAGCCAACCTGAACGGAGCGCCTCTGGGGCCAACGTCCTGACTTTC. The chain joins TRBV4-1 to TRBJ2-6; D remains ambiguous. V dropped 2 bases and J dropped 0 bases, with 14 bases sitting between them. Germline assignment: CDR1 MGHRA and CDR2 YSYEKL. CDR3 length: 18 amino acids.

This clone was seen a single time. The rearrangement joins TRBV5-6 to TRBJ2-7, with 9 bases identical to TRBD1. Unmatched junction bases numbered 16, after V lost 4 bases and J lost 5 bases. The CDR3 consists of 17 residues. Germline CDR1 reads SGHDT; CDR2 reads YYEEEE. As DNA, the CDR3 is TGTGCCAGCAGCCCGAAGCCCAAGACAGGGGGAATCGACGAGCAGTACTTC. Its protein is CASSPKPKTGGIDEQYF.

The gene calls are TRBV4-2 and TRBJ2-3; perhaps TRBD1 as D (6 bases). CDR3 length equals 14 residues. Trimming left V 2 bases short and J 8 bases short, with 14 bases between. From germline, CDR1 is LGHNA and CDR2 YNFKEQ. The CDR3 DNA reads TGTGCCAGCAGCCAAAGGGGGAGCCCGAGTACGCAGTATTTT. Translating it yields CASSQRGSPSTQYF.

DNA for the CDR3: TGTGCCACCAGCAGACGACCCCGCCAAAACTGGGGCAGGAGAAACAATGAGCAGTTCTTC. Protein product: CATSRRPRQNWGRRNNEQFF. The V gene is TRBV15, the J gene TRBJ2-1; possibly TRBD1 for D (5 bases). The CDR3 is 20 residues long. Deletions cut 2 bases from V and 5 bases from J, with 28 bases between. Germline CDR1 is LNHNV and CDR2 is YYDKDF (reference sequence).

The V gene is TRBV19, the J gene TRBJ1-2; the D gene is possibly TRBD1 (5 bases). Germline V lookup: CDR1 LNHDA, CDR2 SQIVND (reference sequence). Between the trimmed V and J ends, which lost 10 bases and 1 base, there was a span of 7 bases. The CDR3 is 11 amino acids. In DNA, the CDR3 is TGTGCCACCGACAGTAACTATGGCTACACCTTC. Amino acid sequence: CATDSNYGYTF. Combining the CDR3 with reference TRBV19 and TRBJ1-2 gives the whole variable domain DGGITQSPKYLFRKEGQNVTLSCEQNLNHDAMYWYRQDPGQGLRLIYYSQIVNDFQKGDIAEGYSVSREKKESFPLTVTSAQKNPTAFYLCATDSNYGYTFGSGTRLTVV.

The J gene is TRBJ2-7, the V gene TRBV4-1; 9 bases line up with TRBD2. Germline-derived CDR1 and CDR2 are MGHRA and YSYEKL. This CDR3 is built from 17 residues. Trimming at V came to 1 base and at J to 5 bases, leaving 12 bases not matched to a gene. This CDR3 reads CASSQVVSGRFYHEQYF. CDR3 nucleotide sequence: TGCGCCAGCAGCCAAGTAGTCAGCGGGAGGTTTTACCACGAGCAGTACTTC.

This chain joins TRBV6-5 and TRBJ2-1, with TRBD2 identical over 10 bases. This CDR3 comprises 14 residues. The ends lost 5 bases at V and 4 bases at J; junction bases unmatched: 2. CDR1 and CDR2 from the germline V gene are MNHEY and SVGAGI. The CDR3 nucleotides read TGTGCCAGCAGTGGACTAGCGGTTTACAATGAGCAGTTCTTC. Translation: CASSGLAVYNEQFF.

The CDR3 is CASSLEGNYGYTF. CDR3 nucleotides: TGTGCCAGCAGTTTAGAGGGAAACTATGGCTACACCTTC. The chain carries TRBV28 and TRBJ1-2, with D hard to call. The CDR3 loop spans 13 amino acids. Germline V gene data show CDR1 as MDHEN and CDR2 as SYDVKM. V lost 2 bases to trimming and J lost 2 bases, with 6 bases between them.

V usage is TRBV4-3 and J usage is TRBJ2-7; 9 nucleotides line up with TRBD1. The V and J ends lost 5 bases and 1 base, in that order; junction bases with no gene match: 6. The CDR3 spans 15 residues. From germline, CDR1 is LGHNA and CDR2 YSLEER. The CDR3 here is CASSSTGTGSYEQYF. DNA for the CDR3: TGCGCCAGCAGCTCAACCGGGACAGGGTCCTACGAGCAGTACTTC.

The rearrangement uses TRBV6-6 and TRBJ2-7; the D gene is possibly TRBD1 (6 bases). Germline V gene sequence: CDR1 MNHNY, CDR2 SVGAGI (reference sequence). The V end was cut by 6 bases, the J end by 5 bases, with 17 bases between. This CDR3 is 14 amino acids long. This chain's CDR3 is CASSPRGPLDEQYF. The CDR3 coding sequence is TGTGCCAGCAGCCCCAGGGGACCCCTGGACGAGCAGTACTTC.

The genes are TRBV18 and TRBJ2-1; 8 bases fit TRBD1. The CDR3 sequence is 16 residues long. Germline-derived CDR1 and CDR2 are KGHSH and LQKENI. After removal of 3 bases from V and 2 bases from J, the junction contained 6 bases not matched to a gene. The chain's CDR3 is CASSPGQGIPYNEQFF. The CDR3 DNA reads TGTGCCAGCTCACCTGGACAGGGCATCCCCTACAATGAGCAGTTCTTC.

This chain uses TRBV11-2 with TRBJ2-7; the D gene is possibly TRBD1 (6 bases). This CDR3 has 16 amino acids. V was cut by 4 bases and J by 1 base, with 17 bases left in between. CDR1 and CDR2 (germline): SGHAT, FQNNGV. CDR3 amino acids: CASSSLRDKTSYEQYF. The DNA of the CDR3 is TGTGCCAGCAGCTCACTCCGGGACAAGACTTCCTACGAGCAGTACTTC.

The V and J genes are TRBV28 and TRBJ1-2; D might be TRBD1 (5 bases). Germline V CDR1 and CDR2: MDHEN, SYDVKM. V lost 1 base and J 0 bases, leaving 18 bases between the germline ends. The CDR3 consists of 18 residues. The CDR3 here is CASSLLGPDSLTNYGYTF. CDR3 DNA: TGTGCCAGCAGTTTATTGGGTCCCGACAGCTTAACTAACTATGGCTACACCTTC.

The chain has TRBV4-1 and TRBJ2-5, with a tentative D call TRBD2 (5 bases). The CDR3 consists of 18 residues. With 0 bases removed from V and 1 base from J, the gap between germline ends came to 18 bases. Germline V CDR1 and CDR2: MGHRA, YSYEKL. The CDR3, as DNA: TGCGCCAGCAGCCAAGATATGGTACGAGAGGGAGTCCAAGAGACCCAGTACTTC. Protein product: CASSQDMVREGVQETQYF.

The CDR3 region is CASGLDLPGLAQETQYF. Here the CDR3 DNA reads TGTGCTAGTGGTTTGGATCTCCCGGGACTAGCGCAAGAGACCCAGTACTTC. The chain uses TRBV12-5 and TRBJ2-5; 10 nucleotides match TRBD2. This CDR3 is 17 amino acids long. Germline CDR1 LGHNT, CDR2 FRNRAP. J was trimmed by 2 bases and V by 1 base; bases with no gene match: 7. The whole variable domain, remainder taken from reference TRBV12-5 and TRBJ2-5, is DARVTQTPRHKVTEMGQEVTMRCQPILGHNTVFWYRQTMMQGLELLAYFRNRAPLDDSGMPKDRFSAEMPDATLATLKIQPSEPRDSAVYFCASGLDLPGLAQETQYFGPGTRLLVL.

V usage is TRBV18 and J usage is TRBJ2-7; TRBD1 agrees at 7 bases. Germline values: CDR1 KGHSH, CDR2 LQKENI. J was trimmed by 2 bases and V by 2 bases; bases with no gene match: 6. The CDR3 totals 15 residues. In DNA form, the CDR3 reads TGTGCCAGCTCACCAAGGACACAGGGGCCCTACGAGCAGTACTTC. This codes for CASSPRTQGPYEQYF.

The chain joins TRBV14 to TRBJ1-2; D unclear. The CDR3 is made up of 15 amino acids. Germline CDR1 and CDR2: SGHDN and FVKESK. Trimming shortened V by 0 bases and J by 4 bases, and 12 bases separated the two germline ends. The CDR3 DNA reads TGTGCCAGCAGCCAAGAGCGAGGTCTGATCTATGGCTACACCTTC. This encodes CASSQERGLIYGYTF.

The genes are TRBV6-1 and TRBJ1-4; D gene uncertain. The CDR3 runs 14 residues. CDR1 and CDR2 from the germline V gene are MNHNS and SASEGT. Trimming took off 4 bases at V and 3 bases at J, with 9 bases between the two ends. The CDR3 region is CASSAWQANEKLFF. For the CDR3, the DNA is TGTGCCAGCAGTGCCTGGCAAGCTAATGAAAAACTGTTTTTT.